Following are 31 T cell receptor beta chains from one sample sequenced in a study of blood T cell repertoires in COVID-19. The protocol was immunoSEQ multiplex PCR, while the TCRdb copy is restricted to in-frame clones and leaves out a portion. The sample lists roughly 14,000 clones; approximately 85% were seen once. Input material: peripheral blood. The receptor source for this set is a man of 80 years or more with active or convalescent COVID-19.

This CDR3 reads CASSPLGGQGSNQPQHF. CDR3 sequence (DNA): TGTGCCAGCAGTCCCCTGGGAGGACAGGGTAGCAATCAGCCCCAGCATTTT. The chain has TRBV28 and TRBJ1-5; 8 bases are shared with TRBD1. The V and J ends lost 5 bases and 0 bases, in that order; junction bases with no gene match: 9. This CDR3 is 17 amino acids long. Germline V gene sequence: CDR1 MDHEN, CDR2 SYDVKM.

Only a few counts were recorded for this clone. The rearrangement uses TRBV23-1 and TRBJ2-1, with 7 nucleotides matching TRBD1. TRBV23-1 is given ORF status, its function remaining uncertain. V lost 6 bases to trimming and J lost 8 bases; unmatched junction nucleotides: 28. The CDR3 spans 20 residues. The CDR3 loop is CASSSTGTVSPIALPDEQFF. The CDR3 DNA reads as TGCGCCAGCAGCTCAACCGGGACAGTGAGTCCGATTGCCCTGCCCGATGAGCAGTTCTTC.

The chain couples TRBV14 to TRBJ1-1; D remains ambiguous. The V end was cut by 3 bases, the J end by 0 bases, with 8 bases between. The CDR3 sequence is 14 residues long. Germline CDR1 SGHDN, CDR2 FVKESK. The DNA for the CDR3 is TGTGCCAGCAGCCATGATGAGATGAACACTGAAGCTTTCTTT. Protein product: CASSHDEMNTEAFF.

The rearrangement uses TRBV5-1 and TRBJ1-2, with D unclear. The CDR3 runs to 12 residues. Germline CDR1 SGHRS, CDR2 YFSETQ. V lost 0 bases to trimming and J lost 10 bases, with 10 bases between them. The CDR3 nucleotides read TGCGCCAGCAGCTTGGATCGGGGTCCCTACACCTTC. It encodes CASSLDRGPYTF. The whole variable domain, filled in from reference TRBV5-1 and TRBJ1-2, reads KAGVTQTPRYLIKTRGQQVTLSCSPISGHRSVSWYQQTPGQGLQFLFEYFSETQRNKGNFPGRFSGRQFSNSRSEMNVSTLELGDSALYLCASSLDRGPYTFGSGTRLTVV.

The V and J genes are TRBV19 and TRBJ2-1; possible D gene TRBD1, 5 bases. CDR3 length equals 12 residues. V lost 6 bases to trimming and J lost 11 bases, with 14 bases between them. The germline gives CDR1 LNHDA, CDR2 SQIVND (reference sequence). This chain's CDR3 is CASSYGHPKQFF. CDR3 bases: TGTGCCAGTAGCTATGGACATCCCAAGCAGTTCTTC.

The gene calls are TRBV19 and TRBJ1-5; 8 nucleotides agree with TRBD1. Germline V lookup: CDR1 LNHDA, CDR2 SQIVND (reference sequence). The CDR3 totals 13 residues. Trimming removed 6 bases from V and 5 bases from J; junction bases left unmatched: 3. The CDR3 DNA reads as TGTGCCAGTAGAGGACAGGGCTATCAGCCCCAGCATTTT. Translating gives CASRGQGYQPQHF. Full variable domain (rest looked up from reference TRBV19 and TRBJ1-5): DGGITQSPKYLFRKEGQNVTLSCEQNLNHDAMYWYRQDPGQGLRLIYYSQIVNDFQKGDIAEGYSVSREKKESFPLTVTSAQKNPTAFYLCASRGQGYQPQHFGDGTRLSIL.

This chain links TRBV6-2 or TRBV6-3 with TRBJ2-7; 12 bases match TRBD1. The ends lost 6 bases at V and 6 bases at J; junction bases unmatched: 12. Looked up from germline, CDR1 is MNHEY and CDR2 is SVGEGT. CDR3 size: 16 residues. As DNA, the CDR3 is TGTGCCAGCAGCGAAAAACTGGGGACAGGGGGCGTCGAGCAGTACTTC. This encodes CASSEKLGTGGVEQYF.

Written as DNA, the CDR3 is TGTGCCAGCAGTGTAAGACAAGGGGTGACTAATGAAAAACTGTTTTTT. Translating it yields CASSVRQGVTNEKLFF. The chain joins TRBV2 to TRBJ1-4; a weak D match, TRBD1 (5 bases). This CDR3 region has 16 residues. V shed 4 bases and J shed 2 bases, with 14 bases lying between them. The V gene's germline CDR1 is SNHLY and CDR2 FYNNEI.

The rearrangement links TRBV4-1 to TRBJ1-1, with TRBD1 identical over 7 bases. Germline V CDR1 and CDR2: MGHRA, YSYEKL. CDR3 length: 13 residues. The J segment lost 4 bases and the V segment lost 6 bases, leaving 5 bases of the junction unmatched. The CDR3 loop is CASRGTAGTEAFF. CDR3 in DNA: TGCGCCAGCAGAGGGACAGCGGGCACTGAAGCTTTCTTT.

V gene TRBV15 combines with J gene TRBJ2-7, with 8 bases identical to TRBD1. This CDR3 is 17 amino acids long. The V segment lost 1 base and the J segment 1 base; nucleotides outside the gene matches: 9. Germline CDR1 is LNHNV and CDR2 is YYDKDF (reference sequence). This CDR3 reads CATSRGGTGQNSYEQYF. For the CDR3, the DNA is TGTGCCACCAGCAGAGGAGGGACAGGCCAGAATTCCTACGAGCAGTACTTC. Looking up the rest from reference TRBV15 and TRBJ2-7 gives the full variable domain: DAMVIQNPRYQVTQFGKPVTLSCSQTLNHNVMYWYQQKSSQAPKLLFHYYDKDFNNEADTPDNFQSRRPNTSFCFLDIRSPGLGDTAMYLCATSRGGTGQNSYEQYFGPGTRLTVT.

Here the CDR3 DNA reads TGTGCCAGTAGTTCTGGACAGGGGATTACCCAAGAGACCCAGTACTTC. Translating gives CASSSGQGITQETQYF. This rearrangement joins TRBV19 to TRBJ2-5, with 9 bases matching TRBD1. The CDR3 is made up of 16 amino acids. Losses at the gene ends were 5 bases for V and 1 base for J; bases not matched to a gene: 8. Germline CDR1 reads LNHDA; CDR2 reads SQIVND (reference sequence).

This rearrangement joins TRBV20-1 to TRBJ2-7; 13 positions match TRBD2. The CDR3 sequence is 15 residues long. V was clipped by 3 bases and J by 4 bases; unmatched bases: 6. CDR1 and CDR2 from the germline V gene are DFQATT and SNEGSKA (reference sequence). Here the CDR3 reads CSASEGLAGNYEQYF. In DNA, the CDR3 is TGCAGTGCTAGTGAGGGACTAGCGGGGAATTACGAGCAGTACTTC.

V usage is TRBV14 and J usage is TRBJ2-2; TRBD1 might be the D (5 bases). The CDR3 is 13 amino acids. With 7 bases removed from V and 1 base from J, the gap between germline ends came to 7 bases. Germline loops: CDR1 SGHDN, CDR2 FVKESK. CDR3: CASTGQNTGELFF. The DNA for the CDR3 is TGTGCCAGCACCGGACAGAACACCGGGGAGCTGTTTTTT.

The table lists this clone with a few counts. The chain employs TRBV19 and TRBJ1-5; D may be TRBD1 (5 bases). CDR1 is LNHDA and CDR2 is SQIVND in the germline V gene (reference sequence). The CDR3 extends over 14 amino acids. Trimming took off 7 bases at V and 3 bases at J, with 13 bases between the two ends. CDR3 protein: CASKAQAHNQPQHF. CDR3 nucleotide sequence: TGTGCCAGTAAGGCACAGGCCCACAATCAGCCCCAGCATTTT.

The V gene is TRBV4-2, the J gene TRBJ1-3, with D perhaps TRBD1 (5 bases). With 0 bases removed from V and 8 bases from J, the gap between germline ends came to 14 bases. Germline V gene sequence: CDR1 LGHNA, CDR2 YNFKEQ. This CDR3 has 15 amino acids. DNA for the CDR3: TGTGCCAGCAGCCAAGAGGGTAGGGGTTACGACACCATATATTTT. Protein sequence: CASSQEGRGYDTIYF.

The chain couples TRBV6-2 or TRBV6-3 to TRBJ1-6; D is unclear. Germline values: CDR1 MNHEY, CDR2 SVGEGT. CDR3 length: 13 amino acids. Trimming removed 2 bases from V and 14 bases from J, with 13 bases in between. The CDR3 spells CASSYRMMGTLHF. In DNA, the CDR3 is TGTGCCAGCAGTTACAGGATGATGGGCACCCTCCACTTT.

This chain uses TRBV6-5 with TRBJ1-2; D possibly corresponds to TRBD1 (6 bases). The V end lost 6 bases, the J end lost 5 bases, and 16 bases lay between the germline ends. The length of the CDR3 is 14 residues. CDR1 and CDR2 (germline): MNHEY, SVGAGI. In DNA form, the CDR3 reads TGTGCCAGCAGCCGAGAGACAGGTCCATATGGCTACACCTTC. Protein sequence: CASSRETGPYGYTF.

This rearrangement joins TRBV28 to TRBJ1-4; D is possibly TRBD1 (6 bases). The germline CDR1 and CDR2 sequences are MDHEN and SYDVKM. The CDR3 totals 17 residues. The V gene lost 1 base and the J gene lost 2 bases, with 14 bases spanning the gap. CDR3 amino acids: CASSLYGGGGTNEKLFF. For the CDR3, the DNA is TGTGCCAGCAGTTTATATGGAGGGGGGGGGACTAATGAAAAACTGTTTTTT. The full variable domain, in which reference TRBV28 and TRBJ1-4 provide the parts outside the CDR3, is DVKVTQSSRYLVKRTGEKVFLECVQDMDHENMFWYRQDPGLGLRLIYFSYDVKMKEKGDIPEGYSVSREKKERFSLILESASTNQTSMYLCASSLYGGGGTNEKLFFGSGTQLSVL.

CDR3 residues: CASSTGPYEQYF. The CDR3 DNA follows: TGTGCCAGCTCAACAGGGCCATACGAGCAGTACTTC. The chain couples TRBV18 to TRBJ2-7; D perhaps matches TRBD1 (6 bases). This CDR3 has 12 amino acids. Trimming took off 5 bases at V and 4 bases at J, with 9 bases between the two ends. CDR1 is KGHSH and CDR2 is LQKENI in the germline V gene.

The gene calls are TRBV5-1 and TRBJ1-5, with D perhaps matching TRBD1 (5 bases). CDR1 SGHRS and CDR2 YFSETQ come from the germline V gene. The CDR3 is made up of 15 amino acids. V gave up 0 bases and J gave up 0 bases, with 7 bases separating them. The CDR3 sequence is CASSLGQSSNQPQHF. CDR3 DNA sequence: TGCGCCAGCAGCTTGGGACAGAGTAGCAATCAGCCCCAGCATTTT.

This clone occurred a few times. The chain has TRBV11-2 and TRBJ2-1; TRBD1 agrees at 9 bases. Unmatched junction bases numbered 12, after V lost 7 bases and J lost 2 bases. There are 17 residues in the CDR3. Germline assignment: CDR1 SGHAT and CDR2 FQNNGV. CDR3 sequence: CASTHKGQGNPYNEQFF. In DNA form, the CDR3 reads TGTGCCAGCACCCATAAAGGACAGGGGAACCCCTACAATGAGCAGTTCTTC.

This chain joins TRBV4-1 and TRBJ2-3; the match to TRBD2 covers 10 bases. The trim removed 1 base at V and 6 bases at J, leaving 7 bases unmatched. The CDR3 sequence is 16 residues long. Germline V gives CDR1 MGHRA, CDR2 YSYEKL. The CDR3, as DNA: TGCGCCAGCAGCCAAGGGACTAGCGGTGTCTGGGATACGCAGTATTTT. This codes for CASSQGTSGVWDTQYF.

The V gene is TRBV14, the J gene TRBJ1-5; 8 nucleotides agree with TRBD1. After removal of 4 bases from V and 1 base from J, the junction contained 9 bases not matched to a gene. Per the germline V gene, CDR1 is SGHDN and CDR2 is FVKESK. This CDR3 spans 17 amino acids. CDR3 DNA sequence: TGTGCCAGCAGCCTCTGGACAGGGCCTAGAAGCAATCAGCCCCAGCATTTT. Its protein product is CASSLWTGPRSNQPQHF.

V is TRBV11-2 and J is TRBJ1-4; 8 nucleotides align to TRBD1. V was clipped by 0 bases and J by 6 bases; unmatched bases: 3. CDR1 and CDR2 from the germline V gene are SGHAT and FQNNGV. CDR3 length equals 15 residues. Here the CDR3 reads CASSLDGQGDEKLFF. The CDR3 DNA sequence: TGTGCCAGCAGCTTAGATGGACAGGGCGATGAAAAACTGTTTTTT.

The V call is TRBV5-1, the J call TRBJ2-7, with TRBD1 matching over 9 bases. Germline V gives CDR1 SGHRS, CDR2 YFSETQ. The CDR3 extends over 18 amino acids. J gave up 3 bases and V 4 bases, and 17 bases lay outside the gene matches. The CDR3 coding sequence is TGCGCCAGCAGCGAGGCCGGGACAGGGTCTTTAGGTCTCTACGAGCAGTACTTC. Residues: CASSEAGTGSLGLYEQYF.

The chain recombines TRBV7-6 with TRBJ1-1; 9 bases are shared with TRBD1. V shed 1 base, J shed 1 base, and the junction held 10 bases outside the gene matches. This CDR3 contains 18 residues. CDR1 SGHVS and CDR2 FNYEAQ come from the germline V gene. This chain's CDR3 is CASSLGDRDRVTNTEAFF. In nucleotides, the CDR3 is TGTGCCAGCAGCTTAGGGGACCGGGACAGGGTTACGAACACTGAAGCTTTCTTT.

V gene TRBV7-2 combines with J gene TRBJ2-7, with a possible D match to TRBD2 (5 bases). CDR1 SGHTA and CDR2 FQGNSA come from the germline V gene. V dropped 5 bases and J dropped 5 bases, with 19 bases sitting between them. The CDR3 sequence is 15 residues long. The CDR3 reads CASSGRLSGINEQYF. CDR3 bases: TGTGCCAGCAGCGGACGCTTATCGGGAATCAACGAGCAGTACTTC.

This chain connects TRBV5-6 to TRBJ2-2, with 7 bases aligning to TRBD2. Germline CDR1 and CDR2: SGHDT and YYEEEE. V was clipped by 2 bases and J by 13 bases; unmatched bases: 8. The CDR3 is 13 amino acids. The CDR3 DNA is TGTGCCAGCAGCTTTGGAACGGAGCGGGGGCTGTTTTTT. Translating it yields CASSFGTERGLFF.

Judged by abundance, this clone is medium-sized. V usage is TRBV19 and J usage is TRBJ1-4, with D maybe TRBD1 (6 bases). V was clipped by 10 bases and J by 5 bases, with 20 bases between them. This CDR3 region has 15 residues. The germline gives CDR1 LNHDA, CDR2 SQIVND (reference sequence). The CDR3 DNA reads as TGTGCCACGAAGACTCTGGACAGCCGAAATGAAAAACTGTTTTTT. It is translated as CATKTLDSRNEKLFF.

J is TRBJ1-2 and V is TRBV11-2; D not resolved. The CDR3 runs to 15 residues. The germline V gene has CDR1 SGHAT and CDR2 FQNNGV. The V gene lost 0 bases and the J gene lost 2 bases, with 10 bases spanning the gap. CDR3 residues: CASSLDYAGNYGYTF. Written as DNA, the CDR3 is TGTGCCAGCAGCTTAGACTATGCGGGAAACTATGGCTACACCTTC.

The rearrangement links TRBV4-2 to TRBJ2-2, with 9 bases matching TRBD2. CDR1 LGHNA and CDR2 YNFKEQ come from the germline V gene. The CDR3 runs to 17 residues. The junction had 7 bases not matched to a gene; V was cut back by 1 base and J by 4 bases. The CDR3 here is CASSQGRASGVTGELFF. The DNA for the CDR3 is TGTGCCAGCAGCCAAGGCAGGGCTAGCGGGGTCACCGGGGAGCTGTTTTTT.